Shown below are 7 T cell receptor beta chains from a single sample sequenced in a study of T-cell memory formation after mild COVID-19. TCRdb re-called the 5' RACE reads through MiXCR, storing one row per CDR3 protein. This sample has approximately 350,000 distinct CDR3 sequences; around 28% occur once, and the top ten carry roughly 14%. The sample comprised PBMCs or a T cell subset sorted from them (not recorded which). The receptor set was obtained from an adult woman who had mild COVID-19 (a few samples of this study predate the infection). Cell type and time point are not known.

The V and J genes are TRBV12-3 or TRBV12-4 and TRBJ2-2; D gene unclear. The germline V and J ends were trimmed by 6 bases and 9 bases, with 8 bases remaining between them. The CDR3 is 11 amino acids. The CDR3 reads CASSLYRELFF. The CDR3 DNA reads TGTGCCAGCAGCCTCTATAGGGAGCTGTTTTTT.

As DNA, the CDR3 is TGCGCCAGCAGCTGCCTAGTCCAAAGACAGGACTATGGCTACACCTTC. Translated: CASSCLVQRQDYGYTF. The chain recombines TRBV5-1 with TRBJ1-2; a possible D gene is TRBD1 (6 bases). V was pared by 3 bases and J by 3 bases, with 18 bases between. There are 16 residues in the CDR3. The germline CDR1 and CDR2 sequences are SGHRS and YFSETQ.

This clonotype occurred a few times. The chain recombines TRBV19 with TRBJ2-1; the match to TRBD1 covers 8 bases. The CDR3 is made up of 14 amino acids. Germline V gene lookup returns CDR1 LNHDA and CDR2 SQIVND (reference sequence). Trimming at V came to 7 bases and at J to 7 bases, leaving 9 bases not matched to a gene. The CDR3 is CASNGQGAKNEQFF. The CDR3 DNA is TGTGCCAGTAATGGTCAGGGGGCGAAAAATGAGCAGTTCTTC. Filled out from reference TRBV19 and TRBJ2-1, the complete variable domain reads DGGITQSPKYLFRKEGQNVTLSCEQNLNHDAMYWYRQDPGQGLRLIYYSQIVNDFQKGDIAEGYSVSREKKESFPLTVTSAQKNPTAFYLCASNGQGAKNEQFFGPGTRLTVL.

This clonotype was counted only a few times. The J gene is TRBJ1-1, the V gene TRBV7-8; D is ambiguous. V shed 5 bases and J shed 1 base, with 14 bases lying between them. Germline CDR1 is SGHVS and CDR2 is FQNEAQ. This CDR3 contains 15 residues. CDR3 sequence: CASSGLAARNTEAFF. Here the CDR3 DNA reads TGTGCCAGCAGCGGACTGGCGGCGAGGAACACTGAAGCTTTCTTT.

This chain connects TRBV24-1 to TRBJ1-1; D might be TRBD1 (5 bases). This CDR3 comprises 15 residues. Trimming took 5 bases from V and 5 from J, leaving 17 bases between them. Germline values: CDR1 KGHDR, CDR2 SFDVKD. The CDR3 DNA follows: TGTGCCACCAGTGCCAAAGGAGGGGCCTTTACTGAAGCTTTCTTT. Translated, it gives CATSAKGGAFTEAFF.

This rearrangement joins TRBV5-1 to TRBJ2-7; possibly TRBD1 for D (5 bases). Trimming left V 3 bases short and J 5 bases short, with 21 bases between. The CDR3 consists of 16 residues. Germline V gene data show CDR1 as SGHRS and CDR2 as YFSETQ. CDR3: CASSSDPQGSVNEQYF. In DNA, the CDR3 is TGCGCCAGCAGCTCGGACCCTCAGGGATCGGTCAACGAGCAGTACTTC.

This clonotype has just a few counts. The chain is built from TRBV7-9 and TRBJ2-5; perhaps TRBD1 as D (5 bases). The CDR3 runs 14 residues. Germline V gene data show CDR1 as SEHNR and CDR2 as FQNEAQ (reference sequence). Trimming stripped 2 bases from V and 4 bases from J, with 11 bases between. Here the CDR3 DNA reads TGTGCCAGCAGCTTACAGGGTCTGAGAGAGACCCAGTACTTC. It translates to CASSLQGLRETQYF.